This T cell receptor beta chain was profiled in a study of OX40 agonist ivuxolimab in advanced cancers. For the study at large: Patients treated during dose escalation were battling hepatocellular carcinoma, melanoma, renal cell or head and neck cancer.

This clone was recorded a few times. Its antigen is currently unknown. The method was immunoSEQ multiplex PCR; TCRdb's version includes in-frame clones alone and lacks a portion of them. Among 70,000 to 75,000 clones listed, approximately 90% were seen once. Overall study results and limits: Specificity for antigen went undetermined in the expanded peripheral T cells.

Germline V gene data show CDR1 as LGHNA and CDR2 as YNFKEQ. V trimming: 1 base; J trimming: 7 bases; junction bases outside the gene matches: 13. The CDR3 covers 16 residues. This TCR was recovered from an adult with an advanced solid tumor such as melanoma, head and neck, liver or kidney cancer. The sample here was CD4+ or CD8+ T cells sorted from blood, taken in a trial of the OX40 agonist ivuxolimab. V usage is TRBV4-2 and J usage is TRBJ2-7, with TRBD2 matching over 7 bases. Written as DNA, the CDR3 is TGTGCCAGCAGCCAAGTCGTACTAGCGACCCCTAAAGAGCAGTACTTC. It is translated as CASSQVVLATPKEQYF.